These T cell receptor beta chains were read from a single sample in a study of T cell responses to AZD1222 COVID-19 vaccine. TCRdb's copy holds only in-frame clones and misses some; the assay was immunoSEQ multiplex PCR. Of approximately 46,000 clones listed, over 60% were seen once; the top ten hold under 7.5%. The material sequenced was peripheral blood, taken on day 0 of AZD1222 vaccination. These receptors all come from an adult in good health. Both conserved end residues are part of each CDR3. The D gene is left open where the match is weak. The listing skips clone size in some rows; elsewhere it reads once, few, many or a size class.

abundance: NA; len: 15; d_gene: NA; v_gene: TRBV4-2; j_gene: TRBJ1-3; CDR3nt: TGTGCCAGCAGCCAAGCGCACGACTCTGGAAACACCATATATTTT; CDR3aa: CASSQAHDSGNTIYF
abundance: NA; len: 15; d_gene: TRBD2; v_gene: TRBV5-1; j_gene: TRBJ2-1; CDR3nt: TGCGCCAGCAGCTTGTCCGGGGGAGGGAACAATGAGCAGTTCTTC; CDR3aa: CASSLSGGGNNEQFF
abundance: NA; len: 16; d_gene: NA; v_gene: TRBV4-1; j_gene: TRBJ1-2; CDR3nt: TGCGCCAGCAGCCAAGAGGATAAGGTTATGAACTATGGCTACACCTTC; CDR3aa: CASSQEDKVMNYGYTF
abundance: NA; len: 14; d_gene: TRBD1; v_gene: TRBV7-2; j_gene: TRBJ1-1; CDR3nt: TGTGCCAGCAGCTCAGGACCGACAGGGTCCGAAGCTTTCTTT; CDR3aa: CASSSGPTGSEAFF
abundance: NA; len: 18; d_gene: NA; v_gene: TRBV19; j_gene: TRBJ2-3; CDR3nt: TGTGCCAGTAGTTTGAGGGGACCAAAGCTCTCTAGCACAGATACGCAGTATTTT; CDR3aa: CASSLRGPKLSSTDTQYF
abundance: NA; len: 16; d_gene: TRBD1; v_gene: TRBV4-1; j_gene: TRBJ1-2; CDR3nt: TGCGCCAGCAGCCTAAGCGACAGGGGGCGAACCTATGGCTACACCTTC; CDR3aa: CASSLSDRGRTYGYTF
abundance: NA; len: 15; d_gene: NA; v_gene: TRBV5-5; j_gene: TRBJ1-6; CDR3nt: TGTGCCAGCAGCTTGGCACAGGCAGGGTATTCACCCCTCCACTTT; CDR3aa: CASSLAQAGYSPLHF
abundance: NA; len: 15; d_gene: NA; v_gene: TRBV19; j_gene: TRBJ1-5; CDR3nt: TGTGCCAGTAGTATAGCCGGGACTAGCAATCAGCCCCAGCATTTT; CDR3aa: CASSIAGTSNQPQHF
abundance: NA; len: 12; d_gene: NA; v_gene: TRBV11-2; j_gene: TRBJ2-7; CDR3nt: TGTGCCAGCGGCAGTGTGACGTACGAGCAGTACTTC; CDR3aa: CASGSVTYEQYF
abundance: NA; len: 14; d_gene: NA; v_gene: TRBV28; j_gene: TRBJ1-2; CDR3nt: TGTGCCAGCAGTTCTGCGGGGGCTAACTATGGCTACACCTTC; CDR3aa: CASSSAGANYGYTF
abundance: NA; len: 10; d_gene: NA; v_gene: TRBV20-1; j_gene: TRBJ2-7; CDR3nt: TGCAGTGCTTCCTCCGGGGCGAAGTACTTC; CDR3aa: CSASSGAKYF
abundance: NA; len: 13; d_gene: NA; v_gene: TRBV7-2; j_gene: TRBJ1-2; CDR3nt: TGTGCCAGCAGCTTAGCTGGGGCGGTCGGCTACACCTTC; CDR3aa: CASSLAGAVGYTF
abundance: NA; len: 14; d_gene: TRBD2; v_gene: TRBV5-4; j_gene: TRBJ2-1; CDR3nt: TGTGCCAGCAGCTTGGTATTAGCGGGAGAGGAGCAGTTCTTC; CDR3aa: CASSLVLAGEEQFF
abundance: NA; len: 14; d_gene: NA; v_gene: TRBV18; j_gene: TRBJ1-1; CDR3nt: TGTGCCAGCTCACCACCGTCCGGGAACACTGAAGCTTTCTTT; CDR3aa: CASSPPSGNTEAFF
abundance: NA; len: 13; d_gene: NA; v_gene: TRBV6-2/TRBV6-3; j_gene: TRBJ1-5; CDR3nt: TGTGCCAGCAGTTACGGGGGCAGTCAGCCCCAGCATTTT; CDR3aa: CASSYGGSQPQHF
abundance: few; len: 13; d_gene: NA; v_gene: TRBV30; j_gene: TRBJ1-1; CDR3nt: TGTGCCTGGAGTGTAGGAGGGTTGACTGAAGCTTTCTTT; CDR3aa: CAWSVGGLTEAFF
abundance: NA; len: 15; d_gene: NA; v_gene: TRBV18; j_gene: TRBJ2-7; CDR3nt: TGTGCCAGCTCGTACGGACAGCAAGTCTCCTACGAGCAGTACTTC; CDR3aa: CASSYGQQVSYEQYF
abundance: NA; len: 15; d_gene: NA; v_gene: TRBV5-1; j_gene: TRBJ1-5; CDR3nt: TGCGCCAGCAGCTTGGAAGGGATTAGCAATCAGCCCCAGCATTTT; CDR3aa: CASSLEGISNQPQHF
abundance: NA; len: 14; d_gene: TRBD2; v_gene: TRBV7-8; j_gene: TRBJ2-7; CDR3nt: TGTGCCAGCAGCTTAGCCCAGGGAGGGCTCGAGCAGTACTTC; CDR3aa: CASSLAQGGLEQYF
abundance: NA; len: 16; d_gene: TRBD2; v_gene: TRBV5-1; j_gene: TRBJ2-5; CDR3nt: TGCGCCAGCAGCTCCTTAGCGGGGGACTTCAAAGAGACCCAGTACTTC; CDR3aa: CASSSLAGDFKETQYF
abundance: NA; len: 15; d_gene: TRBD1; v_gene: TRBV28; j_gene: TRBJ1-6; CDR3nt: TGTGCCAGCAGAAAGGGACAGGGGACGCGGGGACCCCTCCACTTT; CDR3aa: CASRKGQGTRGPLHF
abundance: NA; len: 15; d_gene: TRBD1; v_gene: TRBV6-5; j_gene: TRBJ1-6; CDR3nt: TGTGCCAGCAGCCTTCAGGGGGCTGGGAATTCACCCCTCCACTTT; CDR3aa: CASSLQGAGNSPLHF
abundance: NA; len: 13; d_gene: NA; v_gene: TRBV28; j_gene: TRBJ1-2; CDR3nt: TGTGCCAGCAGTTCCACGGGGAGAGGTGGCTACACCTTC; CDR3aa: CASSSTGRGGYTF
abundance: few; len: 14; d_gene: TRBD2; v_gene: TRBV25-1; j_gene: TRBJ2-3; CDR3nt: TGTGCCAGCAGCGGACTAGCGCGCACAGATACGCAGTATTTT; CDR3aa: CASSGLARTDTQYF
abundance: NA; len: 13; d_gene: NA; v_gene: TRBV10-1; j_gene: TRBJ2-2; CDR3nt: TGCGCCAGCACCGAGGGGAACACCGGGGAGCTGTTTTTT; CDR3aa: CASTEGNTGELFF
abundance: NA; len: 16; d_gene: TRBD1; v_gene: TRBV7-6; j_gene: TRBJ2-2; CDR3nt: TGTGCCAGCAGCCCACACCCGGGACAGGGGGCCGGGGAGCTGTTTTTT; CDR3aa: CASSPHPGQGAGELFF
abundance: NA; len: 12; d_gene: NA; v_gene: TRBV15; j_gene: TRBJ1-2; CDR3nt: TGTGCCACCAGCAGAGATAATCGTGGCTACACCTTC; CDR3aa: CATSRDNRGYTF
abundance: few; len: 14; d_gene: NA; v_gene: TRBV24-1; j_gene: TRBJ1-5; CDR3nt: TGTGCCACCAGTGATCCTGGGGGGAATCAGCCCCAGCATTTT; CDR3aa: CATSDPGGNQPQHF
abundance: NA; len: 15; d_gene: NA; v_gene: TRBV7-9; j_gene: TRBJ1-1; CDR3nt: TGTGCCAGCAGCTTGGTCCGGGTGGAGAACACTGAAGCTTTCTTT; CDR3aa: CASSLVRVENTEAFF
abundance: NA; len: 15; d_gene: NA; v_gene: TRBV11-2; j_gene: TRBJ1-4; CDR3nt: TGTGCCAGCAGACCTCCGGGACGGCCAAATGAAAAACTGTTTTTT; CDR3aa: CASRPPGRPNEKLFF
abundance: NA; len: 19; d_gene: TRBD1; v_gene: TRBV10-3; j_gene: TRBJ1-1; CDR3nt: TGTGCCATCAGCGGACCCCCCGGGACAGGGTCCGGTGGGAACACTGAAGCTTTCTTT; CDR3aa: CAISGPPGTGSGGNTEAFF
abundance: NA; len: 15; d_gene: TRBD1; v_gene: TRBV7-9; j_gene: TRBJ1-1; CDR3nt: TGTGCCAGCAGGCCCGAGGGACAGGGGGTCACTGAAGCTTTCTTT; CDR3aa: CASRPEGQGVTEAFF
abundance: NA; len: 15; d_gene: TRBD2; v_gene: TRBV28; j_gene: TRBJ2-5; CDR3nt: TGTGCCAGCAGACTTGGCGGGGGTTCCCAAGAGACCCAGTACTTC; CDR3aa: CASRLGGGSQETQYF
abundance: NA; len: 14; d_gene: NA; v_gene: TRBV28; j_gene: TRBJ1-2; CDR3nt: TGTGCCAGCAGTTTTGGAGACAGAACTTATGGCTACACCTTC; CDR3aa: CASSFGDRTYGYTF
abundance: NA; len: 15; d_gene: TRBD1; v_gene: TRBV5-4; j_gene: TRBJ1-6; CDR3nt: TGTGCCAGCAGCTCCACAGGGGGGAATAATTCACCCCTCCACTTT; CDR3aa: CASSSTGGNNSPLHF
abundance: NA; len: 16; d_gene: TRBD2; v_gene: TRBV25-1; j_gene: TRBJ2-1; CDR3nt: TGTGCCAGCAGTGATCAGACTAGCAGACAATACAATGAGCAGTTCTTC; CDR3aa: CASSDQTSRQYNEQFF
abundance: NA; len: 13; d_gene: NA; v_gene: TRBV5-4; j_gene: TRBJ1-1; CDR3nt: TGTGCCAGCAGCTGGGGTAGGGGCACTGAAGCTTTCTTT; CDR3aa: CASSWGRGTEAFF
abundance: NA; len: 15; d_gene: NA; v_gene: TRBV24-1; j_gene: TRBJ2-3; CDR3nt: TGTGCCACCAGTGATTTGAGGACCGACCCAGATACGCAGTATTTT; CDR3aa: CATSDLRTDPDTQYF
abundance: few; len: 13; d_gene: NA; v_gene: TRBV2; j_gene: TRBJ1-2; CDR3nt: TGTGCCAGCAGTTCGACAGCTAACTATGGCTACACCTTC; CDR3aa: CASSSTANYGYTF
abundance: NA; len: 14; d_gene: TRBD1; v_gene: TRBV27; j_gene: TRBJ2-2; CDR3nt: TGTGCCAGTTGGGACAGGGGGTTAACCGGGGAGCTGTTTTTT; CDR3aa: CASWDRGLTGELFF
abundance: NA; len: 13; d_gene: NA; v_gene: TRBV27; j_gene: TRBJ2-7; CDR3nt: TGTGCCAGCAGCAAGGGGGACACCACTTATCAGTACTTC; CDR3aa: CASSKGDTTYQYF
abundance: NA; len: 16; d_gene: NA; v_gene: TRBV11-2; j_gene: TRBJ1-3; CDR3nt: TGTGCCAGCAGCTTACCCCCAGGCAGGGGTGGAAACACCATATATTTT; CDR3aa: CASSLPPGRGGNTIYF
abundance: NA; len: 14; d_gene: NA; v_gene: TRBV27; j_gene: TRBJ2-7; CDR3nt: TGTGCCAGCAGTTTAACCCCCCCAACCTACGAGCAGTACTTC; CDR3aa: CASSLTPPTYEQYF
abundance: few; len: 15; d_gene: NA; v_gene: TRBV5-1; j_gene: TRBJ1-6; CDR3nt: TGCGCCACCAGCCTTGGGGGGTTCGATAATTCACCCCTCCACTTT; CDR3aa: CATSLGGFDNSPLHF
abundance: NA; len: 12; d_gene: NA; v_gene: TRBV28; j_gene: TRBJ2-5; CDR3nt: TGTGCCAGCAGTTTAGTTCCGGAGACCCAGTACTTC; CDR3aa: CASSLVPETQYF
abundance: NA; len: 13; d_gene: NA; v_gene: TRBV7-9; j_gene: TRBJ1-1; CDR3nt: TGTGCCAGCAGCTGGGAGGGGGGGACTGAAGCTTTCTTT; CDR3aa: CASSWEGGTEAFF
abundance: NA; len: 15; d_gene: TRBD1; v_gene: TRBV7-9; j_gene: TRBJ2-1; CDR3nt: TGTGCCAGCAGCTCTAGGCGGGGACAGGGGATCGGGCAGTTCTTC; CDR3aa: CASSSRRGQGIGQFF
abundance: NA; len: 16; d_gene: NA; v_gene: TRBV15; j_gene: TRBJ1-3; CDR3nt: TGTGCCACCAGCAGAGATTCCGGGACGGGGGGAAACACCATATATTTT; CDR3aa: CATSRDSGTGGNTIYF
abundance: NA; len: 15; d_gene: NA; v_gene: TRBV7-9; j_gene: TRBJ1-6; CDR3nt: TGTGCCAGCAGCCCCCACGGGGGCCAAAATTCACCCCTCCACTTT; CDR3aa: CASSPHGGQNSPLHF
abundance: NA; len: 13; d_gene: NA; v_gene: TRBV12-3/TRBV12-4; j_gene: TRBJ2-7; CDR3nt: TGTGCCAGCAGTTTAATGGGGGGCCACGAGCAGTACTTC; CDR3aa: CASSLMGGHEQYF
abundance: NA; len: 13; d_gene: TRBD1; v_gene: TRBV9; j_gene: TRBJ1-4; CDR3nt: TGTGCCAGCACACGGGACAGGGACGAAAAACTGTTTTTT; CDR3aa: CASTRDRDEKLFF
abundance: NA; len: 14; d_gene: NA; v_gene: TRBV27; j_gene: TRBJ2-7; CDR3nt: TGTGCCAGCAGTTTATTAGGGCAGGCCTACGAGCAGTACTTC; CDR3aa: CASSLLGQAYEQYF
abundance: NA; len: 14; d_gene: NA; v_gene: TRBV7-9; j_gene: TRBJ1-5; CDR3nt: TGTGCCAGCAGCTTAGCTAGTGGCGATCAGCCCCAGCATTTT; CDR3aa: CASSLASGDQPQHF
abundance: NA; len: 13; d_gene: NA; v_gene: TRBV6-5; j_gene: TRBJ1-1; CDR3nt: TGTGCCAGCAGCACCTTAAGGAACACTGAAGCTTTCTTT; CDR3aa: CASSTLRNTEAFF
abundance: NA; len: 15; d_gene: NA; v_gene: TRBV7-9; j_gene: TRBJ2-5; CDR3nt: TGTGCCAGCAGCCCCGCGGGGCGGGGACAAGAGACCCAGTACTTC; CDR3aa: CASSPAGRGQETQYF
abundance: NA; len: 15; d_gene: TRBD1; v_gene: TRBV5-1; j_gene: TRBJ2-1; CDR3nt: TGCGCCAGCAGCGCAGAGGGGGCACCTTACAATGAGCAGTTCTTC; CDR3aa: CASSAEGAPYNEQFF
abundance: NA; len: 14; d_gene: NA; v_gene: TRBV2; j_gene: TRBJ2-7; CDR3nt: TGTGCCAGCAGTGAAACGATAGACTCCTACGAGCAGTACTTC; CDR3aa: CASSETIDSYEQYF
abundance: NA; len: 14; d_gene: NA; v_gene: TRBV4-2; j_gene: TRBJ1-2; CDR3nt: TGTGCCAGCAGCCACGGGACCCCGAACTATGGCTACACCTTC; CDR3aa: CASSHGTPNYGYTF
abundance: NA; len: 14; d_gene: NA; v_gene: TRBV15; j_gene: TRBJ1-1; CDR3nt: TGTGCCACCAGCAGAGGTTCGTCGAGGGGAGTTGCTTTCTTT; CDR3aa: CATSRGSSRGVAFF
abundance: once; len: 16; d_gene: NA; v_gene: TRBV27; j_gene: TRBJ1-6; CDR3nt: TGTGCCAGCAGGTTCGGCGGGGGGGGTTTTAATTCACCCCTCCACTTT; CDR3aa: CASRFGGGGFNSPLHF